Listed below are T cell receptor beta chains from one sample, sequenced in a study of T cells in Graves' hyperthyroidism and ophthalmopathy. TCRdb re-called the multiplex PCR reads with MiXCR, one entry per CDR3 protein. The sample has about 530,000 distinct CDR3 sequences; approximately 17% are singletons. The sample was blood. These receptors originate from a woman aged 18-29 years with Graves' ophthalmopathy. Each CDR3 is given with its conserved first and last residue. A D gene is named only where the DNA matches it firmly. For some rows the clone size is stated as once, few or many, or as a class when expanded; others skip it.

CASSRWDSQETQYF TGTGCCAGCAGCAGATGGGACAGCCAAGAGACCCAGTACTTC TRBJ2-5 TRBV27 many TRBD1
CAISEKWTGINNEQFF TGTGCCATCAGTGAGAAGTGGACAGGGATAAACAATGAGCAGTTCTTC TRBJ2-1 TRBV10-3 - TRBD1
CAWWTGVNYGYTF TGTGCCTGGTGGACAGGCGTGAACTATGGCTACACCTTC TRBJ1-2 TRBV30 many TRBD1
CATRGPRTEETQYF TGTGCCACCAGGGGCCCCCGGACAGAAGAGACCCAGTACTTC TRBJ2-5 TRBV24-1 - -
CASSGGQGTSTDTQYF TGTGCCAGCAGCGGGGGACAGGGGACTAGCACAGATACGCAGTATTTT TRBJ2-3 TRBV9 few TRBD1
CASTSPGRNTEAFF TGTGCCAGCACTTCCCCGGGCCGGAACACTGAAGCTTTCTTT TRBJ1-1 TRBV28 few -
CASSLFGGGEKLFF TGCGCCAGCAGCTTGTTCGGGGGAGGTGAAAAACTGTTTTTT TRBJ1-4 TRBV5-1 - -
CASSQAFFQGSNTGELFF TGTGCCAGCAGCCAAGCCTTTTTCCAGGGGTCGAACACCGGGGAGCTGTTTTTT TRBJ2-2 TRBV4-2 few -
CASSLPSRGYEQYF TGTGCCAGCAGCTTACCGTCCAGGGGCTACGAGCAGTACTTC TRBJ2-7 TRBV13 many -
CSARGLATDTQYF TGCAGTGCTAGGGGACTAGCGACAGATACGCAGTATTTT TRBJ2-3 TRBV20-1 many TRBD2
CAISESGQGQAHYGYTF TGTGCCATCAGTGAGTCGGGGCAGGGACAGGCCCACTATGGCTACACCTTC TRBJ1-2 TRBV10-3 many TRBD1
CASRIGTGGSSGNQPQHF TGTGCCAGTAGGATCGGGACAGGGGGCTCGTCTGGCAATCAGCCCCAGCATTTT TRBJ1-5 TRBV19 - TRBD1
CASSELAGPGAYNEQFF TGTGCCAGCAGCGAACTAGCGGGACCTGGCGCCTACAATGAGCAGTTCTTC TRBJ2-1 TRBV7-6 many TRBD2
CAISAKSQKDRLSYGYTF TGTGCCATCAGTGCTAAATCGCAAAAAGACAGATTGTCATATGGCTACACCTTC TRBJ1-2 TRBV10-3 few -
CSAEYRDYEQYF TGCAGTGCTGAATACAGGGACTACGAGCAGTACTTC TRBJ2-7 TRBV20-1 few -
CASSFQREVETQYF TGTGCCAGCAGCTTCCAGCGGGAGGTAGAGACCCAGTACTTC TRBJ2-5 TRBV7-9 many TRBD2
CSARGGRGGRTDTQYF TGCAGTGCTAGAGGCGGCCGGGGCGGACGCACAGATACGCAGTATTTT TRBJ2-3 TRBV20-1 - -